This passage covers 23 T cell receptor beta chains from one sample sequenced in a study of CD8 T cells in ankylosing spondylitis. TCRdb itself ran the 5' RACE reads through MiXCR, one entry per CDR3 protein. Of some 290,000 distinct CDR3 sequences in the sample, around 19% were seen once. The sequenced sample consisted of blood, either unsorted or a sorted T cell fraction (not recorded which). The receptors shown here come from a male donor with ankylosing spondylitis or in good health (not recorded which).

In this sample, this clonotype turned up a few times. This rearrangement joins TRBV6-1 to TRBJ2-5, with D tentatively TRBD1 (6 bases). This CDR3 has 14 residues. V was trimmed by 6 bases and J by 1 base, leaving 12 bases between them. The V gene's germline CDR1 is MNHNS and CDR2 SASEGT. The CDR3 sequence: CASSRRGPQETQYF. The CDR3 coding sequence is TGTGCCAGCAGCCGCAGGGGTCCCCAAGAGACCCAGTACTTC.

This sequence joins TRBV12-3 or TRBV12-4 and TRBJ1-5; TRBD1 is a possible D gene (6 bases). Trimming took 8 bases from V and 4 from J, leaving 18 bases between them. CDR3 length: 15 amino acids. CDR3 in DNA: TGTGCCAGCGGACCGGGCGGGACAACAAATCAGCCCCAGCATTTT. Translation gives CASGPGGTTNQPQHF.

This chain uses TRBV20-1 with TRBJ2-7; TRBD1 agrees at 7 bases. V dropped 3 bases and J dropped 7; count of bases not matched to a gene: 15. CDR3 length: 15 residues. Germline-derived CDR1 and CDR2 are DFQATT and SNEGSKA (reference sequence). The DNA for the CDR3 is TGCAGTGCTAGCCCTGGGACAGTTGCTCTACGGGAGCAGTACGTC. Amino acids: CSASPGTVALREQYV.

This chain joins TRBV5-1 and TRBJ2-2; D is possibly TRBD1 (5 bases). The CDR3 has 14 amino acids. Germline assignment: CDR1 SGHRS and CDR2 YFSETQ. V gave up 0 bases and J gave up 11 bases, with 14 bases separating them. Here the CDR3 DNA reads TGCGCCAGCAGCTTGGCCGGTAACCAGGGAGAGCTGTTTTTT. Translated: CASSLAGNQGELFF.

This clonotype was detected only a few times. The chain carries TRBV6-4 and TRBJ2-2; no definite D call. Deletions cut 6 bases from V and 3 bases from J, with 14 bases between. The CDR3 is made up of 15 amino acids. Germline V CDR1 and CDR2: MRHNA, SNTAGT. This CDR3 is CASSPSGRDTGELFF. The CDR3, as DNA: TGTGCCAGCAGCCCTTCCGGCCGTGACACCGGGGAGCTGTTTTTT.

This clonotype was recorded a few times. The chain links TRBV27 to TRBJ1-4; D is ambiguous. CDR3 length: 15 residues. V was trimmed by 5 bases and J by 3 bases, leaving 13 bases between them. Per germline, CDR1 MNHEY and CDR2 SMNVEV (reference sequence). The CDR3 coding sequence is TGTGCCAGCAGTCCCCGAGGGAACCCTAATGAAAAACTGTTTTTT. As protein: CASSPRGNPNEKLFF.

The genes are TRBV18 and TRBJ1-5, with D perhaps TRBD1 (5 bases). CDR3 size: 15 residues. V shed 0 bases and J shed 4 bases, with 10 bases lying between them. The V gene's germline CDR1 is KGHSH and CDR2 LQKENI. CDR3 in DNA: TGTGCCAGCTCACCACCGGCAGGGAAAAATCAGCCCCAGCATTTT. It translates to CASSPPAGKNQPQHF.

J is TRBJ2-2 and V is TRBV27; 12 bases are shared with TRBD1. V gave up 2 bases and J gave up 13 bases; unmatched junction bases: 11. This CDR3 is 16 amino acids long. Germline assignment: CDR1 MNHEY and CDR2 SMNVEV (reference sequence). The DNA of the CDR3 is TGTGCCAGCAGTTTAAAGGGACAGGGGGCGGCAGGTGGGCTGTTTTTT. It codes for CASSLKGQGAAGGLFF.

The chain recombines TRBV12-3 or TRBV12-4 with TRBJ2-1; 9 bases align to TRBD1. V shed 6 bases, J shed 8 bases, and the junction held 8 bases outside the gene matches. The CDR3 covers 14 residues. CDR3 protein: CASSPTGGGDEQFF. CDR3 nucleotide sequence: TGTGCCAGCAGCCCCACAGGGGGCGGGGATGAGCAGTTCTTC.

J is TRBJ2-3 and V is TRBV28; no firm D call. The CDR3 is made up of 17 amino acids. Trimming pared 3 bases from V and 1 base from J, leaving 17 bases between. Germline lookup yields CDR1 MDHEN and CDR2 SYDVKM. The CDR3 loop reads CASSLGLAAMGTDTQYF. Here the CDR3 DNA reads TGTGCCAGCAGTTTGGGCCTTGCGGCGATGGGCACAGATACGCAGTATTTT.

This clonotype was seen many times. No DNA is shown, since the ends of the CDR3 on it are uncertain; the CDR3 is the one TCRdb lists. V usage is TRBV28 and J usage is TRBJ2-1; TRBD1, as called in the table, went unchecked against the DNA. Germline CDR1 reads MDHEN; CDR2 reads SYDVKM. The CDR3 length is 17 residues, termini included. This CDR3 is CASSTSEGALRDNEQFF.

This clonotype has at least ten counts. The V call is TRBV5-1, the J call TRBJ2-1; TRBD2 matches at 10 bases. Germline V gene sequence: CDR1 SGHRS, CDR2 YFSETQ. After removal of 4 bases from V and 3 bases from J, the junction contained 4 bases not matched to a gene. The CDR3 loop spans 15 amino acids. CDR3 sequence (DNA): TGCGCCAGCAGCAAATTAGCGGGAGGCTACAATGAGCAGTTCTTC. Encoded protein: CASSKLAGGYNEQFF.

This clonotype was seen a single time. This chain links TRBV7-2 with TRBJ2-1; 9 nucleotides match TRBD2. Germline V lookup: CDR1 SGHTA, CDR2 FQGNSA. V lost 3 bases to trimming and J lost 1 base; unmatched junction nucleotides: 4. The CDR3 is made up of 16 amino acids. The DNA of the CDR3 is TGTGCCAGCAGCTTTCTAGCGGGAACATCCTACAATGAGCAGTTCTTC. Translation: CASSFLAGTSYNEQFF.

As to this clonotype: Mismatch with germline at one junction end may stem from a read error. The rearrangement links TRBV7-3 to TRBJ2-2, with D unresolved. This CDR3 is built from 15 residues. Germline-derived CDR1 and CDR2 are SGHTA and FQGTGA. DNA of the CDR3: TGTACCAGCAGCTTAACGGTTCTGAACACCGGGGAGCTGTTTTTT. It encodes CTSSLTVLNTGELFF.

This clonotype was seen only a few times. The CDR3, as DNA: TGTGCCAGCAGATGGTATCTAGCGGGGGCTCAAGAGACCCAGTACTTC. It codes for CASRWYLAGAQETQYF. The J gene is TRBJ2-5, the V gene TRBV9; 10 bases align to TRBD2. J lost 2 bases, V lost 5 bases, and 9 bases had no gene match. The V gene's germline CDR1 is SGDLS and CDR2 YYNGEE. The CDR3 has 16 residues.

This clonotype was detected only a few times. This chain links TRBV20-1 with TRBJ1-4; D is perhaps TRBD1 (5 bases). The V and J ends lost 0 bases and 8 bases respectively, with 13 bases between them. Germline CDR1 reads DFQATT; CDR2 reads SNEGSKA (reference sequence). The CDR3 length is 14 residues. CDR3 protein: CSARDAGTGEKLFF. The CDR3 nucleotides read TGCAGTGCTAGAGATGCGGGGACGGGGGAAAAACTGTTTTTT.

This clonotype was picked up a small number of times. V usage is TRBV6-5 and J usage is TRBJ2-3; the match to TRBD1 covers 7 bases. From germline, CDR1 is MNHEY and CDR2 SVGAGI. The CDR3 totals 15 residues. With V trimmed by 0 bases and J by 9 bases, 9 bases remained unmatched. The CDR3 DNA reads TGTGCCAGCAGTTACTCTACAGGGGACGGAGGCACGCAGTATTTT. This sequence encodes CASSYSTGDGGTQYF.

This clonotype turned up a few times. The CDR3 loop is CASSSLPENTEAFF. The CDR3 DNA follows: TGTGCCAGCAGCTCACTTCCGGAGAACACTGAAGCTTTCTTT. V is TRBV11-2 and J is TRBJ1-1; D remains unclear. Per germline, CDR1 SGHAT and CDR2 FQNNGV. V was clipped by 4 bases and J by 1 base, with 10 bases between them. The CDR3 runs 14 residues.

This clonotype has only a few counts. This chain connects TRBV20-1 to TRBJ2-5; 7 bases fit TRBD2. Trimming cost V 6 bases and J 2 bases; bases outside gene matches: 12. From germline, CDR1 is DFQATT and CDR2 SNEGSKA (reference sequence). CDR3 size: 15 residues. The CDR3 DNA follows: TGCAGTGCCAAAACGCCTAGCGGTTCTCAAGAGACCCAGTACTTC. It specifies CSAKTPSGSQETQYF.

This clonotype has ten or more counts. The rearrangement joins TRBV29-1 to TRBJ1-1; TRBD1 agrees at 7 bases. Germline V gene sequence: CDR1 SQVTM, CDR2 ANQGSEA. V lost 0 bases and J lost 3; bases outside the gene matches: 7. The length of the CDR3 is 15 residues. The CDR3 here is CSVEEWRGLYTEAFF. CDR3 nucleotide sequence: TGCAGCGTTGAAGAGTGGAGGGGGCTGTACACTGAAGCTTTCTTT.

The rearrangement joins TRBV5-5 to TRBJ2-1; D possibly corresponds to TRBD1 (6 bases). Trimming took 0 bases from V and 7 from J, leaving 14 bases between them. The germline gives CDR1 SGHKS, CDR2 YYEKEE (reference sequence). CDR3 size: 15 residues. The DNA for the CDR3 is TGTGCCAGCAGCTTGGTTCCAGGGGCCTCTAATGAGCAGTTCTTC. This codes for CASSLVPGASNEQFF. Supplemented by reference TRBV5-5 and TRBJ2-1, the full variable domain reads DAGVTQSPTHLIKTRGQQVTLRCSPISGHKSVSWYQQVLGQGPQFIFQYYEKEERGRGNFPDRFSARQFPNYSSELNVNALLLGDSALYLCASSLVPGASNEQFFGPGTRLTVL.

This clonotype showed up just a few times. The chain couples TRBV19 to TRBJ1-5, with D possibly matching TRBD1 (5 bases). The ends were cut back, 3 bases at V and 6 bases at J, with 12 bases in the middle. This CDR3 has 14 residues. Germline V gene lookup returns CDR1 LNHDA and CDR2 SQIVND (reference sequence). CDR3 sequence (DNA): TGTGCCAGTAGTATTTGGGGGGAAGGTCAGCCCCAGCATTTT. It is translated as CASSIWGEGQPQHF.

The rearrangement links TRBV7-3 to TRBJ2-3, with 11 positions matching TRBD1. With V trimmed by 5 bases and J by 3 bases, 13 bases remained unmatched. The CDR3 length is 18 residues. Germline V lookup: CDR1 SGHTA, CDR2 FQGTGA. The CDR3 loop reads CASSRGFTGTGGTDTQYF. The CDR3 coding sequence is TGTGCCAGCAGCCGTGGTTTTACCGGGACAGGGGGGACAGATACGCAGTATTTT.